These 14 T cell receptor beta chains were all obtained from the same sample, sequenced in a study of cytomegalovirus exposure and HLA in healthy donors. 60 Vbeta and 13 Jbeta primers were used in PCR. Clones were read by immunoSEQ multiplex PCR, and TCRdb kept only the in-frame ones, dropping some. Its clone listing holds about 35,000 clones. Sequenced material: PBMCs. These receptors all come from a woman aged 40 to 50 in good health and CMV-seropositive.

The CDR3 nucleotides read TGTGCCAGCAGTTTAACAGAAGGTTACGATCAGCCCCAGCATTTT. Protein product: CASSLTEGYDQPQHF. The chain combines TRBV27 with TRBJ1-5; D is unresolved. Germline CDR1 is MNHEY and CDR2 is SMNVEV (reference sequence). There are 15 residues in the CDR3. Trimming cost V 2 bases and J 5 bases, with 13 bases left between them.

The rearrangement links TRBV29-1 to TRBJ2-1, with TRBD2 identical over 10 bases. Germline CDR1 reads SQVTM; CDR2 reads ANQGSEA. The CDR3 is 15 amino acids. V trimming: 3 bases; J trimming: 4 bases; junction bases outside the gene matches: 6. This CDR3 reads CSVEGRTSGYNEQFF. As DNA, the CDR3 is TGCAGCGTTGAGGGCCGGACTAGCGGATACAATGAGCAGTTCTTC.

The chain joins TRBV5-6 to TRBJ2-7; 7 bases fit TRBD1. This CDR3 spans 14 amino acids. From germline, CDR1 is SGHDT and CDR2 YYEEEE. With V trimmed by 0 bases and J by 2 bases, 2 bases remained unmatched. The CDR3 coding sequence is TGTGCCAGCAGCTTGGGACAGGGCGCCTACGAGCAGTACTTC. This translates into CASSLGQGAYEQYF.

The chain employs TRBV6-5 and TRBJ1-5; D might be TRBD1 (5 bases). V was pared by 4 bases and J by 5 bases, with 9 bases between. The germline V gene encodes CDR1 MNHEY and CDR2 SVGAGI. The CDR3 loop spans 13 amino acids. DNA for the CDR3: TGTGCCAGCAGTTCTGGAGGGGATCAGCCCCAGCATTTT. Protein product: CASSSGGDQPQHF.

CDR3 loop: CASSPLDREGKTQYF. In nucleotides, the CDR3 is TGTGCCAGCAGCCCACTGGACAGGGAGGGAAAGACCCAGTACTTC. This chain links TRBV19 with TRBJ2-5, with a weak D call TRBD1 (8 bases). Trimming left V 9 bases short and J 6 bases short, with 23 bases between. This CDR3 comprises 15 residues. The germline V gene encodes CDR1 LNHDA and CDR2 SQIVND (reference sequence). Complete variable domain (other parts from reference TRBV19 and TRBJ2-5): DGGITQSPKYLFRKEGQNVTLSCEQNLNHDAMYWYRQDPGQGLRLIYYSQIVNDFQKGDIAEGYSVSREKKESFPLTVTSAQKNPTAFYLCASSPLDREGKTQYFGPGTRLLVL.

The rearrangement joins TRBV13 to TRBJ2-7, with D possibly matching TRBD2 (6 bases). V was cut by 0 bases and J by 2 bases, with 14 bases left in between. CDR3 size: 16 residues. Per germline, CDR1 PRHDT and CDR2 FYEKMQ (reference sequence). CDR3 bases: TGTGCCAGCAGCTTAGGAACCGGGACTTTCACCTACGAGCAGTACTTC. It is translated as CASSLGTGTFTYEQYF. The full variable domain, completed using reference TRBV13 and TRBJ2-7, is AAGVIQSPRHLIKEKRETATLKCYPIPRHDTVYWYQQGPGQDPQFLISFYEKMQSDKGSIPDRFSAQQFSDYHSELNMSSLELGDSALYFCASSLGTGTFTYEQYFGPGTRLTVT.

V gene TRBV19 combines with J gene TRBJ2-5; weak D call: TRBD2 (6 bases). CDR1 and CDR2 (germline): LNHDA, SQIVND (reference sequence). Trimming removed 3 bases from V and 5 bases from J, with 16 bases in between. The CDR3 is 15 residues long. The CDR3 coding sequence is TGTGCCAGTAGTATTGGGGGGTCCCGCGGGGAGACCCAGTACTTC. The encoded protein is CASSIGGSRGETQYF.

J is TRBJ1-5 and V is TRBV4-1; D might be TRBD1 (5 bases). CDR3 length equals 15 residues. Germline V gene sequence: CDR1 MGHRA, CDR2 YSYEKL. Trimming removed 3 bases at V and 3 bases at J, with 12 bases between. As DNA, the CDR3 is TGCGCCAGCAGCCAGGCGGGGCAGCTCAATCAGCCCCAGCATTTT. Translation: CASSQAGQLNQPQHF.

This sequence joins TRBV6-5 and TRBJ2-2; 9 positions match TRBD1. The length of the CDR3 is 14 residues. V shed 6 bases, J shed 5 bases, and the junction held 4 bases outside the gene matches. Germline assignment: CDR1 MNHEY and CDR2 SVGAGI. CDR3 bases: TGTGCCAGCAGCCGGGACAGGGTAACCGGGGAGCTGTTTTTT. This encodes CASSRDRVTGELFF.

The rearrangement uses TRBV15 and TRBJ2-4; maybe TRBD1 (5 bases). V gave up 3 bases and J gave up 3 bases, with 12 bases separating them. The germline gives CDR1 LNHNV, CDR2 YYDKDF (reference sequence). This CDR3 region has 15 residues. CDR3 loop: CATSRQWGDKNIQYF. DNA of the CDR3: TGTGCCACCAGCAGGCAGTGGGGCGACAAAAACATTCAGTACTTC.

V gene TRBV19 combines with J gene TRBJ2-5; tentatively, D is TRBD2 (7 bases). V gave up 2 bases and J gave up 2 bases, with 12 bases separating them. This CDR3 spans 15 amino acids. Germline values: CDR1 LNHDA, CDR2 SQIVND (reference sequence). The CDR3 DNA sequence: TGTGCCAGTAGTATACGGGGGGCGATACAAGAGACCCAGTACTTC. Its protein is CASSIRGAIQETQYF.

As to this clone: One end of the junction does not line up with germline, which may come from a read error. CDR3 region: CASSPTPGGGLNTEAFF. DNA for the CDR3: TGTGCCAGCTCACCAACACCTGGGGGGGGGCTGAACACTGAGGCTTTCTTT. The V call is TRBV18, the J call TRBJ1-1; tentative D call: TRBD1 (6 bases). The CDR3 totals 17 residues. Per the germline V gene, CDR1 is KGHSH and CDR2 is LQKENI.

This sequence joins TRBV7-2 and TRBJ2-7, with 13 bases matching TRBD2. Looked up from germline, CDR1 is SGHTA and CDR2 is FQGNSA. This CDR3 spans 14 amino acids. Germline trimming cut 5 bases from V and 3 bases from J; bases unmatched to any gene: 1. The CDR3 DNA reads as TGTGCCAGCAGCAGGACTAGCGGGAGCTACGAGCAGTACTTC. Its protein product is CASSRTSGSYEQYF.

The chain has TRBV5-6 and TRBJ1-1; 10 bases are a match to TRBD1. J lost 4 bases, V lost 4 bases, and 7 bases had no gene match. Germline V gene lookup returns CDR1 SGHDT and CDR2 YYEEEE. The CDR3 is 15 amino acids. The CDR3: CASSLVGQGVTEAFF. CDR3 in DNA: TGTGCCAGCAGCCTGGTTGGACAGGGGGTCACTGAAGCTTTCTTT.